This TCR beta chain was sequenced during a study of Ad26.COV2.S vaccination and SARS-CoV-2 variants (dated by TCRdb to about 2021). About the investigation overall: TCRbeta repertoire sequencing was used to assess the specificity and breadth of SARS-CoV-2-reactive T cell receptors after Ad26.COV2.S vaccination. The TCR-sequenced set comprised about 32 samples: approximately 20 Ad26.COV2.S vaccine recipients, 5 placebo recipients and 8 SARS-CoV-2 convalescent individuals.

The time point tag for this specimen amounts to: individuals recovered from natural SARS-CoV-2 infection. Concerning this clone itself: Its antigen is still unknown. Base qualities are not at hand, and no much larger clone is one base apart.

V is trimmed back by 3 bases and J by 0 bases, and the junction contains 14 bases that no gene match accounts for. Per the germline V gene, SGHTA is the CDR1 and FQGTGA is the CDR2. The CDR3 contains 20 residues, cysteine and phenylalanine counted. Kept here is only the CDR3 DNA, which spans 60 bases and is read in frame from base 1. Overall results and qualifications from the work: Vaccine and placebo recipients had similar non-spike TCR breadth, a finding consistent with the vaccine containing only spike. Compared with placebo recipients, Ad26.COV2.S recipients showed higher spike-specific TCR breadth (P = 0.0014). Substantial breadth of spike-specific CD8+ and CD4+ T cell responses was reported after vaccination. It was noted by the authors that total T cell responses may have been underestimated by the TCR breadth and depth analyses.

The immunoSEQ Assay was the method used to sequence TCRbeta CDR3 regions. After extraction, genomic DNA underwent amplification by bias-controlled multiplex PCR, followed by high-throughput sequencing. As for the original processing: To quantify the absolute abundance of every unique TCRbeta CDR3 region, sequences were collapsed and filtered. T cell fraction was estimated by normalization of TCRbeta template counts to usable DNA, with usable DNA being measured through amplification of reference genes present in all nucleated cells. Repertoire TCRs were annotated as SARS-CoV-2-specific by exact matching of V gene, CDR3 amino acid sequence and J gene to a known reactive TCR set. The reference SARS-CoV-2 TCR set came from MIRA and was filtered for enrichment in COVID-19-positive ImmuneCODE repertoires, removing public or cross-reactive TCRs. Based on the MIRA antigens, annotated TCRs were further analysed at the level of specific ORF or position within ORF. Breadth was defined as the number of annotated unique rearrangements divided by the total number of unique productive rearrangements, and depth was defined as the summed frequency of the annotated unique rearrangements. Two-sided Wilcoxon rank-sum tests were used to compare TCR breadth between groups. Imported from immuneACCESS, the table was reduced by TCRdb to in-frame sequences with V and J called. These copies leave out some clones; in studies compared against another copy, an unresolved V gene accounts for under half, and the cause of the remainder is not known. That table gives V, J and clone size, and the DNA gave D and trimming. For this sample there are around 86,000 clones; more than 70% appear just once. The ten biggest clones cover approximately 15% of the sample.

The sequence is built from TRBV7-3 and TRBJ2-1; 10 bases in the junction line up with TRBD2. Source: peripheral blood, taken after recovery from COVID-19. The receptor was isolated from a human donor who had recovered from COVID-19. The nucleotides are TGTGCCAGCAGCTTTAACCGGGGACTAGCGTACCAGTCCTCCTACAATGAGCAGTTCTTC. Translated, it reads CASSFNRGLAYQSSYNEQFF. Beyond the CDR3, the reference TRBV7-3 and TRBJ2-1 genes provide the residues; the full variable domain reads: GAGVSQTPSNKVTEKGKYVELRCDPISGHTALYWYRQSLGQGPEFLIYFQGTGAADDSGLPNDRFFAVRPEGSVSTLKIQRTERGDSAVYLCASSFNRGLAYQSSYNEQFFGPGTRLTVL.